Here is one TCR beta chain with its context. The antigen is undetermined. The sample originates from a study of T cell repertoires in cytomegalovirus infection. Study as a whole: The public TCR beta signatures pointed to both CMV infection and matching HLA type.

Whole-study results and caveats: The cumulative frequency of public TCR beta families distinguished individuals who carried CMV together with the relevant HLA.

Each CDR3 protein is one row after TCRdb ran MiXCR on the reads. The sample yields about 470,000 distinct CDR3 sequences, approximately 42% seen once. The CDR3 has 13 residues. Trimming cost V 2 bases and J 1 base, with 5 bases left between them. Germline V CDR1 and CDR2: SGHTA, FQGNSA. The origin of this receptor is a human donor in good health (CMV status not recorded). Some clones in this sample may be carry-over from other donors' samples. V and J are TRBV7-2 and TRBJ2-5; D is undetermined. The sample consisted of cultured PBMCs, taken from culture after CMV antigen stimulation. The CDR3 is CASSLQVQETQYF. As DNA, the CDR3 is TGTGCCAGCAGCTTACAGGTCCAAGAGACCCAGTACTTC.